This T cell receptor (beta chain) stems from a study of early T cells in non-severe SARS-CoV-2 infection. V shed 6 bases, J shed 6 bases, and the junction held 6 bases outside the gene matches. This CDR3 contains 14 residues. TCRdb fed the 5' RACE reads into MiXCR, producing one record per CDR3 protein. The repertoire holds about 48,000 distinct CDR3 sequences, about 7.8% seen once, with under 6.5% in the top ten. General observations from the study: Private and CD4 specificities were missed by VDJdb matching, which favored anti-spike CD8 responses.

This clonotype was observed many times. Its antigen is not known. The chain uses TRBV12-3 or TRBV12-4 and TRBJ2-3, with TRBD1 matching over 10 bases. The sample consisted of whole blood. The receptor was isolated from an adult who was a healthcare worker with PCR-confirmed SARS-CoV-2 infection or an uninfected control (not recorded which). The CDR3 coding sequence is TGTGCCAGCAGACCGGGACAGGGGCTCGATACGCAGTATTTT. Its translation: CASRPGQGLDTQYF.